This T cell receptor (beta chain) was sequenced in a study of vaccination and CD4 T cells after COVID-19. Across the whole study: In culture, cells were exposed to overlapping spike peptides from SARS-CoV-2, HCoV-NL63, HCoV-OC43 and HCoV-229E.

Germline loops: CDR1 SGHRS, CDR2 YFSETQ. The CDR3 sequence is 13 residues long. Deletions cut 5 bases from V and 0 bases from J, with 6 bases between. Described treatment: 10-day PBMC culture with coronavirus spike peptide pools or control peptides (ViraFEST assay). It was before the COVID-19 pandemic (2011-2018) that the unexposed donor's CD4+ T cells were collected. Per-well cultures of some 2 million PBMCs received around 9.9 IU/ml IL-2 and around 9.3 ug/ml peptide pools. This clonotype occurred a few times. Its specificity is not known. With the Oncomine TCR Beta short-read assay, DNA from cultured CD4+ T cells was sequenced. TCRdb ran MiXCR on the PCR reads and lists one entry per CDR3 protein. Here the sample spans approximately 2,000 distinct CDR3 sequences, approximately 15% being singletons.

This TCR came from a human donor in good health. Source material: CD4+ T cells from blood, cultured in vitro. This chain uses TRBV5-1 with TRBJ2-1, with D hard to call. The DNA for the CDR3 is TGCGCCAGCAGTAGCAGCTCCTACAATGAGCAGTTCTTC. Protein sequence: CASSSSSYNEQFF.